One and the same sample provided the 14 T cell receptor beta chains below, sequenced in a study of blood T cell repertoires in COVID-19. Clones were read by immunoSEQ multiplex PCR, and TCRdb kept only the in-frame ones, dropping some. This table has a few hundred thousand clones, over 75% appearing once. The sequencing input was PBMCs or T cells enriched from blood (not recorded which). The receptors were sampled from a woman in her thirties who had recovered from COVID-19.

The V gene is TRBV19, the J gene TRBJ1-4, with a possible D match to TRBD1 (5 bases). The CDR3 length is 16 residues. Germline-derived CDR1 and CDR2 are LNHDA and SQIVND (reference sequence). V was trimmed by 4 bases and J by 7 bases, leaving 19 bases between them. In DNA form, the CDR3 reads TGTGCCAGTAGTAGGCACAAGGCGGGGCGAGGTGAAAAACTGTTTTTT. This sequence encodes CASSRHKAGRGEKLFF.

The rearrangement uses TRBV28 and TRBJ2-5, with 11 bases fitting TRBD2. Germline V gene data show CDR1 as MDHEN and CDR2 as SYDVKM. J was trimmed by 1 base and V by 6 bases; bases with no gene match: 7. The CDR3 runs to 16 residues. The CDR3 loop reads CASSQGTSGLQETQYF. CDR3 in DNA: TGTGCCAGCAGCCAGGGGACTAGCGGTCTCCAAGAGACCCAGTACTTC.

The chain links TRBV28 to TRBJ1-5; 10 bases match TRBD1. This CDR3 region has 15 residues. Germline CDR1 is MDHEN and CDR2 is SYDVKM. The trim removed 4 bases at V and 4 bases at J, leaving 4 bases unmatched. CDR3: CASSSTGGLNQPQHF. CDR3 coding DNA: TGTGCCAGCAGTTCGACAGGGGGCCTTAATCAGCCCCAGCATTTT.

This chain joins TRBV3-1 (or the pseudogene TRBV3-2) and TRBJ1-1; D gene ambiguous. The V end lost 4 bases, the J end lost 5 bases, and 14 bases lay between the germline ends. From germline, CDR1 is LGHDT and CDR2 YNNKEL (reference sequence). The CDR3 runs to 14 residues. CDR3 region: CASSPRGGMTEAFF. Written as DNA, the CDR3 is TGTGCCAGCAGCCCAAGAGGTGGTATGACTGAAGCTTTCTTT.

The genes are TRBV7-9 and TRBJ1-5, with D possibly matching TRBD1 (6 bases). The CDR3 loop spans 15 amino acids. Looked up from germline, CDR1 is SEHNR and CDR2 is FQNEAQ (reference sequence). V dropped 5 bases and J dropped 8 bases, with 19 bases sitting between them. The CDR3 coding sequence is TGTGCCAGCAGCCAGGACGGGGGGCGCAGGGAGCCCCAGCATTTT. Translated: CASSQDGGRREPQHF. Combining the CDR3 with reference TRBV7-9 and TRBJ1-5 gives the whole variable domain DTGVSQNPRHKITKRGQNVTFRCDPISEHNRLYWYRQTLGQGPEFLTYFQNEAQLEKSRLLSDRFSAERPKGSFSTLEIQRTEQGDSAMYLCASSQDGGRREPQHFGDGTRLSIL.

V gene TRBV19 combines with J gene TRBJ2-7; TRBD2 matches 7 bases. This CDR3 comprises 14 residues. V shed 3 bases and J 3 bases; nucleotides not matched to a gene: 5. The germline V gene encodes CDR1 LNHDA and CDR2 SQIVND (reference sequence). The CDR3 DNA follows: TGTGCCAGTAGTATCGCCCGGGGGGACTACGAGCAGTACTTC. Protein: CASSIARGDYEQYF.

The J gene is TRBJ2-7, the V gene TRBV7-8; TRBD2 agrees at 9 bases. Unmatched junction bases numbered 5, after V lost 0 bases and J lost 5 bases. Germline-derived CDR1 and CDR2 are SGHVS and FQNEAQ. CDR3 size: 15 residues. CDR3 DNA: TGTGCCAGCAGCTTAGCGCTAGCGGGGAGGCACGAGCAGTACTTC. Translated: CASSLALAGRHEQYF.

The genes are TRBV9 and TRBJ2-1, with 12 bases matching TRBD1. The CDR3 sequence is 16 residues long. The germline V gene encodes CDR1 SGDLS and CDR2 YYNGEE. V shed 0 bases and J 6 bases; nucleotides not matched to a gene: 4. The CDR3 sequence: CASSVGEGQGANEQFF. CDR3 DNA: TGTGCCAGCAGCGTAGGAGAGGGACAGGGGGCCAATGAGCAGTTCTTC.

The V call is TRBV28, the J call TRBJ1-2; D uncertain. CDR3 length: 14 residues. The V end was cut by 5 bases, the J end by 1 base, with 11 bases between. Germline V gene data show CDR1 as MDHEN and CDR2 as SYDVKM. CDR3 residues: CASSLSPLNYGYTF. For the CDR3, the DNA is TGTGCCAGCAGTCTTTCCCCCCTTAACTATGGCTACACCTTC.

The chain recombines TRBV7-2 with TRBJ2-6; TRBD1 agrees at 8 bases. This CDR3 is built from 16 residues. V dropped 6 bases and J dropped 2; count of bases not matched to a gene: 6. CDR1 is SGHTA and CDR2 is FQGNSA in the germline V gene. For the CDR3, the DNA is TGTGCCAGCAGTCTGGACAGGGCGACTGGGGCCAACGTCCTGACTTTC. Protein sequence: CASSLDRATGANVLTF.

The CDR3 loop reads CASTAGTFAKNIQYF. CDR3 DNA sequence: TGTGCCAGTACAGCGGGGACTTTCGCCAAAAACATTCAGTACTTC. The chain recombines TRBV19 with TRBJ2-4, with 7 bases lining up with TRBD2. The CDR3 totals 15 residues. Germline loops: CDR1 LNHDA, CDR2 SQIVND (reference sequence). After removal of 7 bases from V and 1 base from J, the junction contained 7 bases not matched to a gene.

The rearrangement links TRBV5-4 to TRBJ1-4; D call uncertain. Per germline, CDR1 SGHNT and CDR2 YYREEE (reference sequence). This CDR3 is 15 amino acids long. V was shortened by 5 bases and J by 5 bases, with 16 bases between the two germline ends. The CDR3 DNA sequence: TGTGCCAGCAGTTTCCAGGACGGACTAAATGAAAAACTGTTTTTT. It yields the protein CASSFQDGLNEKLFF. Based on the CDR3 plus reference TRBV5-4 and TRBJ1-4, the full variable domain is ETGVTQSPTHLIKTRGQQVTLRCSSQSGHNTVSWYQQALGQGPQFIFQYYREEENGRGNFPPRFSGLQFPNYSSELNVNALELDDSALYLCASSFQDGLNEKLFFGSGTQLSVL.

In its sample, this clone was seen many times. The rearrangement uses TRBV6-2 or TRBV6-3 and TRBJ2-7; tentatively, D is TRBD2 (5 bases). Germline assignment: CDR1 MNHEY and CDR2 SVGEGT. The CDR3 loop spans 13 amino acids. V lost 2 bases and J lost 6, with 11 bases in between. The CDR3 spells CASSYLREGEQYF. The DNA for the CDR3 is TGTGCCAGCAGTTACCTTCGGGAAGGCGAGCAGTACTTC.

This chain joins TRBV11-2 and TRBJ2-3, with 14 nucleotides matching TRBD2. This CDR3 spans 15 amino acids. Germline CDR1 and CDR2: SGHAT and FQNNGV. Trimming cost V 3 bases and J 6 bases; bases outside gene matches: 2. CDR3 region: CASSLGLAGADTQYF. The CDR3 nucleotides read TGTGCCAGCAGCTTGGGACTAGCGGGGGCGGATACGCAGTATTTT.